This is a list of T cell receptor beta chains from one sample in a study of blood T cell repertoires in COVID-19. TCRdb's copy holds only in-frame clones and misses some; the assay was immunoSEQ multiplex PCR. The sample consists of 200,000 or so clones, 80% to 90% of them appearing once. The sample comprised peripheral blood. Receptors originate from a man aged 60-69 years with acute or convalescent COVID-19. Both conserved end residues are part of each CDR3. Fields, in order: CDR3 length, J gene, V gene, CDR3 protein.

17	TRBJ2-7	TRBV4-1	CASSQDDGGSLAYEQYF
15	TRBJ2-2	TRBV6-5	CASSYGQGKTGELFF
13	TRBJ1-1	TRBV18	CASSPDRYTEAFF
15	TRBJ1-2	TRBV19	CASSTGTGNGYGYTF
15	TRBJ1-1	TRBV27	CASSLFGQGWTEAFF
14	TRBJ2-7	TRBV7-9	CASSSQGVANEQYF
18	TRBJ2-1	TRBV28	CASSLSRGLAGFYNEQFF
12	TRBJ1-1	TRBV7-9	CASSLETAKAFF
14	TRBJ2-7	TRBV7-2	CASSSTSGSYEQYF
16	TRBJ1-5	TRBV30	CAWKGAGQGACQPQHF
13	TRBJ2-1	TRBV5-1	CASSWDSYNEQFF
15	TRBJ2-2	TRBV6-2/TRBV6-3	CASSYSGGKAGELFF
16	TRBJ2-1	TRBV7-3	CASSLDGNRPYNEQFF
14	TRBJ1-1	TRBV4-2	CASSQDVGLLGAFF
14	TRBJ1-1	TRBV6-5	CASSYYRGDTEAFF
12	TRBJ2-7	TRBV6-2/TRBV6-3	CASSLDSYEQYF
15	TRBJ1-3	TRBV28	CASTELQGTGNTIYF
16	TRBJ2-2	TRBV18	CASSPFRQGNTGELFF
17	TRBJ2-3	TRBV3-1/TRBV3-2	CASSPKDRGMSTDTQYF
15	TRBJ2-1	TRBV9	CASSPRDLTYNEQFF
13	TRBJ1-2	TRBV28	CASIPGGNYGYTF